This T cell receptor (beta chain) was documented in a study of T cell repertoires in cytomegalovirus infection. Study outcomes and limitations: Carriage of CMV together with the relevant HLA was identifiable through cumulative public TCR beta family frequency.

MiXCR, applied by TCRdb to the reads, yields one record per CDR3 protein. The sample carries about 500,000 distinct CDR3 sequences, 30% to 40% recorded once. A word on this clonotype: Its target is unknown.

This TCR derives from a human donor in good health (CMV status not recorded). Some clones in this sample may be carry-over from other donors' samples. Source: cultured PBMCs, taken from culture after CMV antigen stimulation.

Here the CDR3 reads CASSLQLAYNEQFF. In DNA form, the CDR3 reads TGTGCCAGCAGCTTGCAACTAGCGTACAATGAGCAGTTCTTC. This chain joins TRBV7-2 and TRBJ2-1, with 7 nucleotides matching TRBD2. The CDR3 runs to 14 residues. Per the germline V gene, CDR1 is SGHTA and CDR2 is FQGNSA. The V segment lost 3 bases and the J segment 4 bases; nucleotides outside the gene matches: 3.